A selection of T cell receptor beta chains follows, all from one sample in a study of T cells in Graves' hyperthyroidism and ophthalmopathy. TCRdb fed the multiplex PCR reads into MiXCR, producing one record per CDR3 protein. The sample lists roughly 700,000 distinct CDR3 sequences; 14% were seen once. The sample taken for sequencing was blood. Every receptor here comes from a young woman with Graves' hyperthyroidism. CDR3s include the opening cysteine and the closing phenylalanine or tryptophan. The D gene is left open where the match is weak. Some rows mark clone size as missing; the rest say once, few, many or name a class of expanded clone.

CDR3: CASSRDIYGYTF
DNA: TGTGCCAGCAGTCGGGACATCTATGGCTACACCTTC
D: NA
J: TRBJ1-2
V: TRBV5-6
size: few

CDR3: CSVVDRGRSYEQYF
DNA: TGCAGCGTTGTGGACAGGGGCCGGTCCTACGAGCAGTACTTC
D: TRBD1
J: TRBJ2-7
V: TRBV29-1
size: few

CDR3: CSALGQYF
DNA: TGCAGCGCTCTCGGGCAGTACTTC
D: NA
J: TRBJ2-7
V: TRBV29-1
size: NA

CDR3: CASSFGQGSSEAFF
DNA: TGTGCCAGCAGTTTCGGACAGGGTTCTTCTGAAGCTTTCTTT
D: TRBD1
J: TRBJ1-1
V: TRBV28
size: many

CDR3: CATSREGSFTEAFF
DNA: TGTGCCACCAGCAGAGAGGGATCCTTCACTGAAGCTTTCTTT
D: NA
J: TRBJ1-1
V: TRBV15
size: few

CDR3: CASTQGRLAGRLKETQYF
DNA: TGTGCCAGCACCCAGGGACGTCTAGCGGGGCGGCTGAAAGAGACCCAGTACTTC
D: TRBD2
J: TRBJ2-5
V: TRBV11-2
size: many

CDR3: CASSTKGPRGYEQYF
DNA: TGTGCCAGCAGTACCAAGGGTCCCAGGGGCTACGAGCAGTACTTC
D: NA
J: TRBJ2-7
V: TRBV6-1
size: many

CDR3: CASSVFSGPRFNTEAFF
DNA: TGCGCCAGCAGCGTTTTCTCGGGACCAAGGTTTAACACTGAAGCTTTCTTT
D: NA
J: TRBJ1-1
V: TRBV4-1
size: NA

CDR3: CASSPLPVRAGTRDQYF
DNA: TGCGCCAGCAGCCCCCTCCCGGTGAGGGCGGGAACGAGGGATCAGTACTTC
D: NA
J: TRBJ2-4
V: TRBV5-1
size: NA

CDR3: CASSFYICSARWPSNTEAFF
DNA: NA
D: NA
J: TRBJ1-1
V: TRBV11-3
size: NA

CDR3: CAGEQGNTEAFF
DNA: TGTGCCGGAGAACAGGGGAACACTGAAGCTTTCTTT
D: NA
J: TRBJ1-1
V: TRBV30
size: many

CDR3: CASSLQPTGIYGYTF
DNA: TGTGCCAGCAGTTTACAACCAACAGGGATCTATGGCTACACCTTC
D: NA
J: TRBJ1-2
V: TRBV27
size: few

CDR3: CASSSTLGGLNEQFF
DNA: TGTGCCAGCAGCTCAACATTGGGGGGATTAAATGAGCAGTTCTTC
D: NA
J: TRBJ2-1
V: TRBV5-6
size: few

CDR3: CATETGTGVGYTF
DNA: TGTGCCACTGAAACCGGGACAGGGGTTGGCTACACCTTC
D: TRBD1
J: TRBJ1-2
V: TRBV19
size: few

CDR3: CASSSGQGFSYNEQFF
DNA: TGTGCCAGCAGCTCGGGACAGGGCTTCTCCTACAATGAGCAGTTCTTC
D: TRBD1
J: TRBJ2-1
V: TRBV7-9
size: few

CDR3: CASSLGGGPGKGVSYGYTF
DNA: TGTGCCAGCAGCTTAGGGGGAGGGCCCGGAAAAGGGGTTAGCTATGGCTACACCTTC
D: NA
J: TRBJ1-2
V: TRBV11-2
size: many

CDR3: CSVEQYSSYNEQFF
DNA: TGCAGCGTTGAACAGTACAGCTCCTACAATGAGCAGTTCTTC
D: NA
J: TRBJ2-1
V: TRBV29-1
size: NA

CDR3: CASSLWTLQSDEQFF
DNA: TGTGCCAGCAGTTTATGGACACTACAATCCGATGAGCAGTTCTTC
D: NA
J: TRBJ2-1
V: TRBV28
size: many

CDR3: CASKGWAGELFF
DNA: TGTGCCAGTAAAGGGTGGGCCGGGGAGCTGTTTTTT
D: NA
J: TRBJ2-2
V: TRBV28
size: many

CDR3: CASSPPGTGSGNTIYF
DNA: TGTGCCAGCTCACCACCCGGAACGGGCTCTGGAAACACCATATATTTT
D: NA
J: TRBJ1-3
V: TRBV18
size: NA

CDR3: CASSPQGDANTGELFF
DNA: TGTGCCAGCTCACCACAAGGGGATGCGAACACCGGGGAGCTGTTTTTT
D: NA
J: TRBJ2-2
V: TRBV18
size: NA

CDR3: CASRGFDAWSRNQPQHF
DNA: TGTGCCAGCAGGGGCTTTGACGCCTGGAGTCGGAATCAGCCCCAGCATTTT
D: NA
J: TRBJ1-5
V: TRBV2
size: many

CDR3: CASLDFQETQYF
DNA: TGTGCCAGCCTAGACTTCCAAGAGACCCAGTACTTC
D: NA
J: TRBJ2-5
V: TRBV6-1
size: many

CDR3: CAWSLLPGQGHYEQFF
DNA: TGTGCCTGGAGTCTTTTACCCGGACAGGGGCACTATGAGCAGTTCTTC
D: TRBD1
J: TRBJ2-1
V: TRBV30
size: many

CDR3: CASTGFSGANVLTF
DNA: TGTGCCAGCACAGGGTTCTCTGGGGCCAACGTCCTGACTTTC
D: NA
J: TRBJ2-6
V: TRBV28
size: few

CDR3: CATSRDGSGANVLTF
DNA: TGTGCCACCAGCCGAGACGGCTCTGGGGCCAACGTCCTGACTTTC
D: NA
J: TRBJ2-6
V: TRBV15
size: NA

CDR3: CASSLVGPDNEQFF
DNA: TGTGCCAGCAGCTTAGTAGGACCAGACAATGAGCAGTTCTTC
D: NA
J: TRBJ2-1
V: TRBV7-2
size: many

CDR3: CSARVPGATNQPQHF
DNA: TGCAGTGCTAGAGTTCCAGGGGCGACCAATCAGCCCCAGCATTTT
D: NA
J: TRBJ1-5
V: TRBV20-1
size: NA

CDR3: CASSLNRQTGELFF
DNA: TGTGCCAGCAGTTTAAACAGACAGACCGGGGAGCTGTTTTTT
D: NA
J: TRBJ2-2
V: TRBV12-3/TRBV12-4
size: many

CDR3: CASSTEGGYYEQYF
DNA: TGTGCCAGCTCCACCGAGGGGGGTTACTACGAGCAGTACTTC
D: NA
J: TRBJ2-7
V: TRBV18
size: few

CDR3: CASRPGEVGTPFNEQFF
DNA: TGTGCCAGCAGGCCCGGCGAGGTCGGGACTCCCTTCAATGAGCAGTTCTTC
D: NA
J: TRBJ2-1
V: TRBV27
size: many

CDR3: CASSVDPSAYTGNSTDTQYF
DNA: TGTGCCAGCAGCGTAGATCCCTCCGCCTACACAGGGAATAGCACAGATACGCAGTATTTT
D: NA
J: TRBJ2-3
V: TRBV9
size: many

CDR3: CAISEQGGEKLFF
DNA: TGTGCCATCAGTGAGCAGGGGGGGGAAAAACTGTTTTTT
D: TRBD1
J: TRBJ1-4
V: TRBV10-3
size: few

CDR3: CASRGGSYNEQFF
DNA: TGTGCCAGCAGGGGTGGCTCCTACAATGAGCAGTTCTTC
D: NA
J: TRBJ2-1
V: TRBV7-9
size: many

CDR3: CASRLLAGGQNEQYF
DNA: TGTGCCAGCAGACTACTAGCGGGAGGGCAAAATGAGCAGTACTTC
D: TRBD2
J: TRBJ2-7
V: TRBV3-1
size: few

CDR3: CASFGLGLSGANVLTF
DNA: TGTGCCAGCTTTGGATTAGGTCTCTCTGGGGCCAACGTCCTGACTTTC
D: NA
J: TRBJ2-6
V: TRBV7-9
size: once

CDR3: CATSEGVHTEAFF
DNA: TGTGCCACCAGTGAGGGGGTTCACACTGAAGCTTTCTTT
D: NA
J: TRBJ1-1
V: TRBV24-1
size: NA

CDR3: CSVRDRASTEAFF
DNA: TGCAGCGTTCGAGACAGGGCGAGCACTGAAGCTTTCTTT
D: TRBD1
J: TRBJ1-1
V: TRBV29-1
size: few

CDR3: CASSYSRRTGFPNTGELFF
DNA: TGTGCCAGCAGTTACTCGAGGCGAACAGGGTTCCCGAACACCGGGGAGCTGTTTTTT
D: NA
J: TRBJ2-2
V: TRBV6-5
size: NA

CDR3: CASSTNGNQPQHF
DNA: TGTGCCAGCAGCACTAATGGCAATCAGCCCCAGCATTTT
D: NA
J: TRBJ1-5
V: TRBV13
size: many

CDR3: CSARVRGRPTDTQYF
DNA: TGCAGTGCTAGAGTCAGGGGGCGCCCCACAGATACGCAGTATTTT
D: TRBD1
J: TRBJ2-3
V: TRBV20-1
size: NA

CDR3: CASSGQGAGELFF
DNA: TGTGCCAGCAGTGGGCAGGGGGCCGGGGAGCTGTTTTTT
D: TRBD1
J: TRBJ2-2
V: TRBV9
size: few

CDR3: CASSLSGSGSPNEQFF
DNA: TGTGCCAGCAGTTTATCTGGGAGCGGCTCACCTAATGAGCAGTTCTTC
D: NA
J: TRBJ2-1
V: TRBV27
size: many

CDR3: CASSRTSYRDSRRTGELFF
DNA: TGTGCCAGCAGCCGCACTTCCTACCGGGACAGCCGACGTACCGGGGAGCTGTTTTTT
D: TRBD1
J: TRBJ2-2
V: TRBV28
size: many

CDR3: CASSQPGLAGDTGELFF
DNA: TGTGCCAGCAGCCAACCGGGACTAGCGGGAGACACCGGGGAGCTGTTTTTT
D: TRBD2
J: TRBJ2-2
V: TRBV14
size: few

CDR3: CASSEAHYSSDRGRNQPQHF
DNA: TGTGCCAGCAGTGAAGCGCACTATAGTAGCGACAGGGGTAGGAATCAGCCCCAGCATTTT
D: TRBD1
J: TRBJ1-5
V: TRBV2
size: few

CDR3: CAWTHPQEPYEQYF
DNA: TGTGCCTGGACCCACCCCCAGGAGCCCTACGAGCAGTACTTC
D: NA
J: TRBJ2-7
V: TRBV30
size: many

CDR3: CAISELSQTGTHNEQFF
DNA: TGTGCCATCAGTGAGTTGAGTCAAACCGGGACTCACAATGAGCAGTTCTTC
D: NA
J: TRBJ2-1
V: TRBV10-3
size: many

CDR3: CSARDSDTQYF
DNA: TGCAGTGCTAGAGACTCGGATACGCAGTATTTT
D: NA
J: TRBJ2-3
V: TRBV20-1
size: many

CDR3: CASSLTRGRPETQYF
DNA: TGTGCCAGCAGCTTAACTCGCGGGAGGCCAGAGACGCAGTATTTT
D: TRBD2
J: TRBJ2-3
V: TRBV7-9
size: many

CDR3: CASSLAEIEETQYF
DNA: TGTGCCAGCAGTCTAGCGGAGATAGAAGAGACCCAGTACTTC
D: TRBD2
J: TRBJ2-5
V: TRBV2
size: many

CDR3: CASRPRRANYNEQFF
DNA: TGTGCCAGCAGACCCCGGAGGGCTAACTACAATGAGCAGTTCTTC
D: NA
J: TRBJ2-1
V: TRBV7-8
size: many

CDR3: CATSRAPGEKLFF
DNA: TGTGCCACCAGCAGAGCCCCGGGGGAAAAACTGTTTTTT
D: NA
J: TRBJ1-4
V: TRBV15
size: NA

CDR3: CSASRGNQPQHF
DNA: TGCAGTGCTAGTAGGGGAAATCAGCCCCAGCATTTT
D: NA
J: TRBJ1-5
V: TRBV20-1
size: once

CDR3: CASSILAGGGYEQYF
DNA: TGTGCCAGCAGCATACTAGCGGGAGGAGGGTACGAGCAGTACTTC
D: TRBD2
J: TRBJ2-7
V: TRBV7-2
size: many

CDR3: CSAARDPLDGELFF
DNA: TGCAGTGCTGCCCGGGATCCCCTCGACGGGGAGCTGTTTTTT
D: NA
J: TRBJ2-2
V: TRBV20-1
size: few

CDR3: CASSFRSDNEQFF
DNA: TGTGCCAGCAGCTTTAGATCCGACAATGAGCAGTTCTTC
D: NA
J: TRBJ2-1
V: TRBV7-2
size: many

CDR3: CASSLSAVSNTEAFF
DNA: TGTGCCAGCAGCTTGTCGGCAGTTTCGAACACTGAAGCTTTCTTT
D: NA
J: TRBJ1-1
V: TRBV5-4
size: many

CDR3: CASSQANVGVGNTIYF
DNA: NA
D: NA
J: TRBJ1-3
V: TRBV4-1
size: NA

CDR3: CASSFRPAGASTDTQYF
DNA: TGTGCCAGCAGCTTCCGTCCAGCGGGGGCTAGCACAGATACGCAGTATTTT
D: TRBD2
J: TRBJ2-3
V: TRBV7-2
size: NA